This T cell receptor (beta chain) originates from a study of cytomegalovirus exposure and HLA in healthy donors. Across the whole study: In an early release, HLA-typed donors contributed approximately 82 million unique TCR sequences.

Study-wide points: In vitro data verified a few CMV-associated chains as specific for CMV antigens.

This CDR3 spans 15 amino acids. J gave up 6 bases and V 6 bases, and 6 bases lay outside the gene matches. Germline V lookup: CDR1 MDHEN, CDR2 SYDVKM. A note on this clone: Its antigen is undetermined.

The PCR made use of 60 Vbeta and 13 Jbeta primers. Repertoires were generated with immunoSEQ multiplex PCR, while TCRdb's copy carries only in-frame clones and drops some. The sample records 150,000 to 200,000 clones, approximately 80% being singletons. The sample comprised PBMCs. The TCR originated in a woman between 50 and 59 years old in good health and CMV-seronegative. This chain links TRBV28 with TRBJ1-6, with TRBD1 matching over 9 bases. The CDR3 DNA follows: TGTGCCAGCAGGCCGACAGGGGGATTTAATTCACCCCTCCACTTT. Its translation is CASRPTGGFNSPLHF.